Reported below is one TCR beta chain. The sample belongs to a study of blood T cell repertoires in COVID-19. Whole-study context: T cells, B-cell-depleted T cells, or PBMCs supplied cDNA or gDNA.

The CDR3 runs to 16 residues. CDR1 and CDR2 from the germline V gene are MDHEN and SYDVKM. V shed 5 bases and J shed 5 bases, with 21 bases lying between them. The assay was immunoSEQ multiplex PCR, and TCRdb's table has in-frame clones only and misses some. In the table there are 95,000 to 110,000 clones, roughly 91% of which are singletons. The chain combines TRBV28 with TRBJ2-5, with a possible D match to TRBD2 (5 bases). The source is a human donor in a cohort sampled during active COVID-19. Material: peripheral blood. The DNA of the CDR3 is TGTGCCAGCAGTCCCGTGGAGGTACGTGCCCAGGAGACCCAGTACTTC. Amino acid sequence: CASSPVEVRAQETQYF.